The rows below give T cell receptor beta chains drawn from one sample of a study of cytomegalovirus exposure and HLA in healthy donors. Produced via immunoSEQ multiplex PCR; TCRdb's table is partial and in-frame only. The data show some 140,000 clones, with 70% to 90% seen just once and roughly 3% held by the top ten. Specimen: PBMCs. Receptor source: a man aged 18 to 29 in good health and CMV-seronegative. Each CDR3 is given with its conserved first and last residue. The order of the fields is J gene, V gene, clone size, CDR3 length, D gene, CDR3 DNA, CDR3 protein. A D gene is named only where the DNA matches it firmly. Size values are once, few and many counts, or a class for expanded clones, and some rows have none.

TRBJ1-1 | TRBV30 | . | 14 | . | TGTGCCTGGAGTGTGTGGCAGATGAACACTGAAGCTTTCTTT | CAWSVWQMNTEAFF
TRBJ2-7 | TRBV5-1 | . | 13 | . | TGCGCCAGCAGCCCAGGCGGGCTAACGGAGCAGTACTTC | CASSPGGLTEQYF
TRBJ2-3 | TRBV7-9 | . | 15 | . | TGTGCCAGCAGCCCAGGGGATAGGCGACGAGATACGCAGTATTTT | CASSPGDRRRDTQYF
TRBJ2-1 | TRBV7-2 | . | 14 | TRBD1 | TGTGCCAGCAGCCCGGGACAGCACTACAATGAGCAGTTCTTC | CASSPGQHYNEQFF
TRBJ1-1 | TRBV6-5 | . | 14 | . | TGTGCCAGCAGTTACTCTGACTCGAACACTGAAGCTTTCTTT | CASSYSDSNTEAFF
TRBJ2-7 | TRBV10-3 | . | 14 | TRBD1 | TGTGCCATCAGTCGGATCGGACAGGACTACGAGCAGTACTTC | CAISRIGQDYEQYF
TRBJ1-1 | TRBV19 | . | 11 | . | TGTGCCAGTACCCCAGGGGTTGAAGCTTTCTTT | CASTPGVEAFF
TRBJ2-7 | TRBV7-7 | . | 14 | TRBD1 | TGTGCCAGCAGCTCCGGGACAGGGGGCACCGAGCAGTACTTC | CASSSGTGGTEQYF
TRBJ2-1 | TRBV7-9 | . | 14 | . | TGTGCCAGCAGCATTCCGGGACAACACAATGAGCAGTTCTTC | CASSIPGQHNEQFF
TRBJ1-4 | TRBV5-4 | . | 17 | TRBD1 | TGTGCCAGCAGCCGAACAGGGGCAGGAACAACTAATGAAAAACTGTTTTTT | CASSRTGAGTTNEKLFF
TRBJ1-4 | TRBV28 | . | 16 | TRBD1 | TGTGCCAGCAGTTCACCCACAGGGGGCGGGTATGAAAAACTGTTTTTT | CASSSPTGGGYEKLFF
TRBJ1-4 | TRBV5-4 | . | 14 | . | TGTGCCAGCAGCAAGGGCCAAGGGGATGAAAAACTGTTTTTT | CASSKGQGDEKLFF
TRBJ2-1 | TRBV6-1 | . | 15 | TRBD1 | TGTGCCAGCAGGGCCGGGACAGGGGGCTACAATGAGCAGTTCTTC | CASRAGTGGYNEQFF
TRBJ2-7 | TRBV5-4 | . | 15 | TRBD1 | TGTGCCAGCAGCGTCCCGGGACAGAAGGCCTACGAGCAGTACTTC | CASSVPGQKAYEQYF
TRBJ2-7 | TRBV4-3 | . | 15 | . | TGCGCCAGCAGCCAAAGTTGGCAGGAATCCTACGAGCAGTACTTC | CASSQSWQESYEQYF
TRBJ2-1 | TRBV27 | . | 16 | TRBD2 | TGTGCCAGCAGTTCCTCATCTAGCGGGGGGTACAATGAGCAGTTCTTC | CASSSSSSGGYNEQFF
TRBJ1-1 | TRBV29-1 | . | 13 | TRBD1 | TGCAGCGTTGGAGGGGGCCATGGGACTGAAGCTTTCTTT | CSVGGGHGTEAFF
TRBJ2-1 | TRBV27 | few | 15 | TRBD2 | TGTGCCAGCAGTTTGTTAATGGAGGGCGGGGGGGAGCAGTTCTTC | CASSLLMEGGGEQFF
TRBJ2-2 | TRBV6-5 | once | 16 | TRBD2 | TGTGCCAGCAGTTACTCGACTAGCGGGAGCACCGGGGAGCTGTTTTTT | CASSYSTSGSTGELFF
TRBJ2-5 | TRBV7-9 | . | 16 | . | TGTGCCAGCAGCTTAGCCAGGGGCGGGCCCAGGGAGACCCAGTACTTC | CASSLARGGPRETQYF
TRBJ2-7 | TRBV5-1 | . | 15 | . | TGCGCCAGCAGCTTGGCCGCACAGGATACCTACGAGCAGTACTTC | CASSLAAQDTYEQYF
TRBJ2-7 | TRBV5-6 | . | 13 | . | TGTGCCAGCAGCTATGACACCGACTACGAGCAGTACTTC | CASSYDTDYEQYF
TRBJ1-1 | TRBV11-2 | . | 18 | . | TGTGCCAGCAGCTCGTTAATCTCTTGGTCCCGGGGAGGCACTGAAGCTTTCTTT | CASSSLISWSRGGTEAFF
TRBJ2-5 | TRBV6-4 | once | 15 | TRBD2 | TGTGCCAGCAGTGAGGTAGCGGGGGGGCAAGAGACCCAGTACTTC | CASSEVAGGQETQYF
TRBJ1-3 | TRBV6-5 | . | 15 | TRBD1 | TGTGCCAGCAGTTACTCTCCACAGGGGAAGGACACCATATATTTT | CASSYSPQGKDTIYF
TRBJ2-2 | TRBV11-2 | . | 13 | TRBD1 | TGTGCCAGCAGCGAACAGGGGGCCGGGGAGCTGTTTTTT | CASSEQGAGELFF
TRBJ1-2 | TRBV4-1 | . | 15 | . | TGCGCCAGCAGCCGAACAGGTTTATCGCACTATGGCTACACCTTC | CASSRTGLSHYGYTF
TRBJ2-2 | TRBV6-6 | few | 13 | . | TGTGCCAGCAAAGACAGAGACACCGGGGAGCTGTTTTTT | CASKDRDTGELFF
TRBJ2-2 | TRBV9 | . | 14 | TRBD1 | TGTGCCAGCAGCGGGACAGGGTTGACCGGGGAGCTGTTTTTT | CASSGTGLTGELFF
TRBJ2-2 | TRBV7-2 | . | 14 | TRBD1 | TGTGCCAGCAGCTACCGGACAGGGACTGGGGAGCTGTTTTTT | CASSYRTGTGELFF
TRBJ1-2 | TRBV19 | . | 13 | . | TGTGCCAGTGGGTCAACAGGGAGCTATGGCTACACCTTC | CASGSTGSYGYTF
TRBJ1-1 | TRBV11-2 | . | 15 | TRBD1 | TGTGCCAGCAGCCCTCTCTTAGGCAGGGGGCGTGAAGCTTTCTTT | CASSPLLGRGREAFF
TRBJ2-3 | TRBV10-1 | . | 14 | . | TGCGCCAGCAGCCGGGACTCCAACACAGATACGCAGTATTTT | CASSRDSNTDTQYF
TRBJ1-2 | TRBV18 | . | 14 | TRBD1 | TGTGCCAGCTCACCGGGACAGGGGGCCCCTGGCTACACCTTC | CASSPGQGAPGYTF
TRBJ2-3 | TRBV28 | . | 14 | . | TGTGCCAGCCTCCGGGACATTCGCACAGATACGCAGTATTTT | CASLRDIRTDTQYF
TRBJ1-5 | TRBV28 | . | 11 | . | TGTGCCAGCAGTTCCTATCAGCCCCAGCATTTT | CASSSYQPQHF
TRBJ1-2 | TRBV4-3 | . | 13 | . | TGCGCCAGCAGCCAAGTGGGCCTCGGTGGCTACACCTTC | CASSQVGLGGYTF
TRBJ2-1 | TRBV15 | . | 13 | TRBD2 | TGTGCCACCAGCAGAATAGCGGGCGATGAGCAGTTCTTC | CATSRIAGDEQFF
TRBJ1-4 | TRBV12-5 | . | 15 | TRBD1 | TGTGCTAGTGGTTTCGGACAGGCCTCCAGGGAAAAACTGTTTTTT | CASGFGQASREKLFF
TRBJ2-1 | TRBV27 | once | 16 | TRBD1 | TGTGCCAGCAGTGCAAACAGGGGACGCTCCTACAATGAGCAGTTCTTC | CASSANRGRSYNEQFF
TRBJ2-5 | TRBV11-2 | . | 17 | TRBD2 | TGTGCCAGCAGCTTAGAGGGACTAGCGGGTTTCCAAGAGACCCAGTACTTC | CASSLEGLAGFQETQYF
TRBJ2-5 | TRBV29-1 | . | 12 | . | TGCAGCGTTGAGATCACCGGGGAGACCCAGTACTTC | CSVEITGETQYF
TRBJ2-7 | TRBV21-1 | once | 15 | . | TGTGCCAGCGGGAGGGGGTATTCGAATGACTACGAGCAGTACTTC | CASGRGYSNDYEQYF
TRBJ2-3 | TRBV7-9 | . | 16 | TRBD1 | TGTGCCAGCAGCGAAGGACAGGGGCGCTTTTCAGATACGCAGTATTTT | CASSEGQGRFSDTQYF
TRBJ2-1 | TRBV7-9 | . | 14 | TRBD2 | TGTGCCAGCAGCTCCGGGACTAGCGGGGGTCATCAGTTCTTC | CASSSGTSGGHQFF
TRBJ2-7 | TRBV7-8 | once | 13 | . | TGTGCCAGCAGCTTATATCAGGGCTACGAGCAGTACTTC | CASSLYQGYEQYF
TRBJ2-3 | TRBV9 | . | 15 | TRBD1 | TGTGCCAGCAATGCGAGGGACAGGGACCCAGATACGCAGTATTTT | CASNARDRDPDTQYF
TRBJ2-1 | TRBV7-8 | . | 12 | . | TGTGCCAGCAGCTTAAGGTGGGCCCCGCAGTTCTTC | CASSLRWAPQFF
TRBJ1-2 | TRBV4-2 | few | 13 | . | TGTGCCAGCAGCCAAGGGGGAGACTATGGCTACACCTTC | CASSQGGDYGYTF
TRBJ1-4 | TRBV15 | . | 16 | TRBD1 | TGTGCCACCAGCAGACGAGCCGGGACAGGGGACGAAAAACTGTTTTTT | CATSRRAGTGDEKLFF
TRBJ2-2 | TRBV19 | . | 17 | TRBD2 | TGTGCCAGTAGTATATCCGGACTAGCGGGGGGAAACGGGGAGCTGTTTTTT | CASSISGLAGGNGELFF
TRBJ1-3 | TRBV19 | . | 15 | . | TGTGCCAGTAGGCCACAGGTCAACTCTGGAAACACCATATATTTT | CASRPQVNSGNTIYF